This T cell receptor beta chain was identified during a study of tumor-infiltrating lymphocytes in localized non-small cell lung cancer. About the research overall: Each patient gave resected tumor and non-adjacent uninvolved lung tissue. Study-level findings and limits: Immunotypes IM1 and IM2 had similar TCR-derived T-cell fractions. Available tissue quantity limited TCR sequencing to a patient subset.

Measured with immunoSEQ multiplex PCR; TCRdb has only the in-frame clones, and not every one. The data contain 9,000 or so clones, approximately 84% of them singletons. As concerns this clone: Its antigen is not known.

The receptor was derived from a human donor with non-small cell lung cancer. The source material was uninvolved lung tissue not adjacent to the tumor.

CDR3 in amino acids: CASRPWGTDTQYF. The CDR3 nucleotides read TGTGCCAGCAGGCCCTGGGGCACAGATACGCAGTATTTT. The V call is TRBV6-1, the J call TRBJ2-3; no clear D gene. Germline CDR1 MNHNS, CDR2 SASEGT. This CDR3 region has 13 residues. V shed 6 bases and J shed 1 base, with 8 bases lying between them.